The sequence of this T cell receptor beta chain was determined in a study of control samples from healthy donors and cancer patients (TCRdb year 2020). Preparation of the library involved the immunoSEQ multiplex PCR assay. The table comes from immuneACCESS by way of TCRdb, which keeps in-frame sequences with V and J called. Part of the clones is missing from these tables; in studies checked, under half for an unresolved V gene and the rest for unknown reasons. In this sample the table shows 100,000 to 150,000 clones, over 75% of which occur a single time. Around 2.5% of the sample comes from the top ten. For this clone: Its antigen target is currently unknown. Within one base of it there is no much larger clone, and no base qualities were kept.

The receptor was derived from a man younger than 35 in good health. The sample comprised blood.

The DNA sequence is given as TGTGCCAGCAGCTCCGTCGGGGGGGTTGAGACCCAGTACTTC. Translation gives CASSSVGGVETQYF. Recombination connected TRBV7-2 to TRBJ2-5, and 8 bases in between align with TRBD2. V loses 4 bases at its end and J loses 5 bases; junction bases beyond the gene matches: 6. The CDR3 goes from the cysteine to the phenylalanine over 14 residues. The kept DNA is CDR3 alone, 42 bases in frame from the first base. From a lookup of the germline V gene, CDR1 and CDR2 are SGHTA and FQGNSA.